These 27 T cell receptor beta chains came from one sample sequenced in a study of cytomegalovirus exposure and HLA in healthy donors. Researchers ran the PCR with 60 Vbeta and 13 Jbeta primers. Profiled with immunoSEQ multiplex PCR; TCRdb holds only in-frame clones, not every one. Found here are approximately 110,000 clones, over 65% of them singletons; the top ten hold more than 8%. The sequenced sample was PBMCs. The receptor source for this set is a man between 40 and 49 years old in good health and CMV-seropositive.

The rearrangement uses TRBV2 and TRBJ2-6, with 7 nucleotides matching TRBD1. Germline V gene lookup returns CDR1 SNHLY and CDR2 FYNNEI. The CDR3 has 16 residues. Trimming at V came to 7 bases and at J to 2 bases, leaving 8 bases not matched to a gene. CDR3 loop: CASTLDRRTGANVLTF. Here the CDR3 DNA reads TGTGCCAGCACCTTGGACAGGAGGACTGGGGCCAACGTCCTGACTTTC.

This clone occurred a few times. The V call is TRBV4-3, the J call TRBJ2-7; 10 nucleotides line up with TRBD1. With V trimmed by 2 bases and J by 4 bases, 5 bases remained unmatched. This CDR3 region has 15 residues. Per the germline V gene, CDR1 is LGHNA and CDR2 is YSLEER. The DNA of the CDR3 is TGCGCCAGCAGCCAACGACAGGGGGCCGGATACGAGCAGTACTTC. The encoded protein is CASSQRQGAGYEQYF.

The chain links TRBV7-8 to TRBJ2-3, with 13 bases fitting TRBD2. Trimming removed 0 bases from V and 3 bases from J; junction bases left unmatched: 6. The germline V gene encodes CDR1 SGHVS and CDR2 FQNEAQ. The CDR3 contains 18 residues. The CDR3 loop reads CASSLAGLAGEVTDTQYF. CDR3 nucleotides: TGTGCCAGCAGCTTAGCCGGACTAGCGGGAGAAGTGACAGATACGCAGTATTTT.

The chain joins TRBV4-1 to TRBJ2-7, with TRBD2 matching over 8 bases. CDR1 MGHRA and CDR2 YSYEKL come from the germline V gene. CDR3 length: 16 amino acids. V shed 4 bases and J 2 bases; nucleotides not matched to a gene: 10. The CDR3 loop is CASSPEGLAGPYEQYF. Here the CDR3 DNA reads TGCGCCAGCAGCCCCGAGGGTCTAGCGGGCCCCTACGAGCAGTACTTC.

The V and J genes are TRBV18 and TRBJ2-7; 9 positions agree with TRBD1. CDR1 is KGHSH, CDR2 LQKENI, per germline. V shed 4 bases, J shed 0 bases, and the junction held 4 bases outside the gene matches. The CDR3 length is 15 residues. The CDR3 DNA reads TGTGCCAGCTCACTAAAGACAGGGGGCTCCTACGAGCAGTACTTC. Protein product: CASSLKTGGSYEQYF.

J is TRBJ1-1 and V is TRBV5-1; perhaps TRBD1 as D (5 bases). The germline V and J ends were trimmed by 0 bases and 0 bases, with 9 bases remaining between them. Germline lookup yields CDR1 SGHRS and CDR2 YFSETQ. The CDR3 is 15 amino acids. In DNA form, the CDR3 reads TGCGCCAGCAGCTTGGGTGGGGGGGTGAACACTGAAGCTTTCTTT. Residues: CASSLGGGVNTEAFF.

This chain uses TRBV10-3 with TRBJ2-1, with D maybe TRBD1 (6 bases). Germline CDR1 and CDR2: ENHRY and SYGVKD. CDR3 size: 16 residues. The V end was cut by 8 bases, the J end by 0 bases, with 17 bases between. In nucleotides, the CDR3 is TGTGCCATCGGGCAAGGACAGTCAAGCTCCTACAATGAGCAGTTCTTC. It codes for CAIGQGQSSSYNEQFF.

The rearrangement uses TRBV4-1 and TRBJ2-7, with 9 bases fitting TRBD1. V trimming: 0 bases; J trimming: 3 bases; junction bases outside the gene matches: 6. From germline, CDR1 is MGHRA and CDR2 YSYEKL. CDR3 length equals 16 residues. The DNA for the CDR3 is TGCGCCAGCAGCCAAGAATGGGACAGGGTGAACTACGAGCAGTACTTC. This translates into CASSQEWDRVNYEQYF.

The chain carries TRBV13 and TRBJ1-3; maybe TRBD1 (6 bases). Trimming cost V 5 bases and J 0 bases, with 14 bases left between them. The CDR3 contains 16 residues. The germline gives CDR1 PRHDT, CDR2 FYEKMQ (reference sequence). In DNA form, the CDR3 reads TGTGCCAGCAGCGGAGGCGGACAGCTCTCTGGAAACACCATATATTTT. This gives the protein CASSGGGQLSGNTIYF. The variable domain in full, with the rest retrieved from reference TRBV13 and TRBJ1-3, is AAGVIQSPRHLIKEKRETATLKCYPIPRHDTVYWYQQGPGQDPQFLISFYEKMQSDKGSIPDRFSAQQFSDYHSELNMSSLELGDSALYFCASSGGGQLSGNTIYFGEGSWLTVV.

CDR3 protein: CASSLAGASTGELFF. The CDR3 nucleotides read TGTGCCAGCAGCTTAGCGGGGGCGAGCACCGGGGAGCTGTTTTTT. The genes are TRBV7-9 and TRBJ2-2; the D gene is possibly TRBD1 (6 bases). Germline V gene sequence: CDR1 SEHNR, CDR2 FQNEAQ (reference sequence). The CDR3 has 15 residues. V dropped 0 bases and J dropped 4 bases, with 9 bases sitting between them.

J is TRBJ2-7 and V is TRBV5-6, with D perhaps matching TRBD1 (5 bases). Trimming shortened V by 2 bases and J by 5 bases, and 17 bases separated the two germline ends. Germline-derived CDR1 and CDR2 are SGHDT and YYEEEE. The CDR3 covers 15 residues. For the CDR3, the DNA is TGTGCCAGCAGCTTAAGGGGCAGGGCCGTAGACGAGCAGTACTTC. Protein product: CASSLRGRAVDEQYF.

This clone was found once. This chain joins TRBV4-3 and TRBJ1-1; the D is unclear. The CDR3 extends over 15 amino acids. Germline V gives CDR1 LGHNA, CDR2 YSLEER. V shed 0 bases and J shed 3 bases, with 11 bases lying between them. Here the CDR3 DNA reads TGCGCCAGCAGCCAAGATAGGGCGGGGTACACTGAAGCTTTCTTT. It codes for CASSQDRAGYTEAFF.

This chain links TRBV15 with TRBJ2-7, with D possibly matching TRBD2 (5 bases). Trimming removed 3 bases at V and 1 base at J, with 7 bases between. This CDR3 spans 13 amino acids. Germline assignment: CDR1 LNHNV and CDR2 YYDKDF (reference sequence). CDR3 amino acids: CATSREVSYEQYF. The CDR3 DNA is TGTGCCACCAGCAGGGAGGTATCCTACGAGCAGTACTTC.

This CDR3 reads CASSSWAGVGETQYF. The CDR3 coding sequence is TGTGCCAGCAGCTCCTGGGCGGGAGTCGGAGAGACCCAGTACTTC. The chain recombines TRBV6-5 with TRBJ2-5, with 7 bases identical to TRBD2. This CDR3 has 15 residues. The germline V gene has CDR1 MNHEY and CDR2 SVGAGI. Trimming at V came to 6 bases and at J to 4 bases, leaving 11 bases not matched to a gene.

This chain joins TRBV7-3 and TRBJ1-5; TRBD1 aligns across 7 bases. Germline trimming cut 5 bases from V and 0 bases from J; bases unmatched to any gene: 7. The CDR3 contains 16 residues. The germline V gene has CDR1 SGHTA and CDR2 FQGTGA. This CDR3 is CASSPPTGSSNQPQHF. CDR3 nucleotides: TGTGCCAGCAGCCCACCGACAGGGTCTAGCAATCAGCCCCAGCATTTT. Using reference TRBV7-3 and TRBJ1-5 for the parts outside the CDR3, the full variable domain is GAGVSQTPSNKVTEKGKYVELRCDPISGHTALYWYRQSLGQGPEFLIYFQGTGAADDSGLPNDRFFAVRPEGSVSTLKIQRTERGDSAVYLCASSPPTGSSNQPQHFGDGTRLSIL.

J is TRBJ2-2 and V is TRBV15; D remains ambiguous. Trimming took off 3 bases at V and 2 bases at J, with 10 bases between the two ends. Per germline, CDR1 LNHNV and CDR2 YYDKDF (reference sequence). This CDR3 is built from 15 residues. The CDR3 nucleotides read TGTGCCACCAGCAGCAACAGCTATAACACCGGGGAGCTGTTTTTT. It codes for CATSSNSYNTGELFF.

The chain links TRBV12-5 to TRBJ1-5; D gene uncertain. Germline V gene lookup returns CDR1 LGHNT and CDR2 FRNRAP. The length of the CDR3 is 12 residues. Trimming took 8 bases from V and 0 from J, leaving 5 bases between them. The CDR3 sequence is CASRSSNQPQHF. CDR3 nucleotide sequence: TGTGCTAGTAGGAGTAGCAATCAGCCCCAGCATTTT.

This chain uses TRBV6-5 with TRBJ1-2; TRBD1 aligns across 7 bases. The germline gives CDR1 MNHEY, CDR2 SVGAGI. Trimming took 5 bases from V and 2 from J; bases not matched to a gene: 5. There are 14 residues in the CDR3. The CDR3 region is CASSGTVRNYGYTF. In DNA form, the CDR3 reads TGTGCCAGCAGTGGGACAGTCCGCAACTATGGCTACACCTTC.

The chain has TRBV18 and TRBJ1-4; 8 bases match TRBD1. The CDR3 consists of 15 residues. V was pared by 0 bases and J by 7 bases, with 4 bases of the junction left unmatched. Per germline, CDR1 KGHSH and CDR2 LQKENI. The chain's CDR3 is CASSPPGQGGEKLFF. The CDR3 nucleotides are TGTGCCAGCTCACCACCCGGACAGGGAGGTGAAAAACTGTTTTTT. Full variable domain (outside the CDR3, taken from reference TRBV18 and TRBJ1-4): NAGVMQNPRHLVRRRGQEARLRCSPMKGHSHVYWYRQLPEEGLKFMVYLQKENIIDESGMPKERFSAEFPKEGPSILRIQQVVRGDSAAYFCASSPPGQGGEKLFFGSGTQLSVL.

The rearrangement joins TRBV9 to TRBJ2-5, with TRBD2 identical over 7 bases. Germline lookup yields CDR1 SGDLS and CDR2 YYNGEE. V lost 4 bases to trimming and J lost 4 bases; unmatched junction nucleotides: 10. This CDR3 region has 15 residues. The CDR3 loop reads CASSPAGTKLETQYF. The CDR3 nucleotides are TGTGCCAGCAGCCCCGCAGGGACTAAGCTAGAGACCCAGTACTTC.

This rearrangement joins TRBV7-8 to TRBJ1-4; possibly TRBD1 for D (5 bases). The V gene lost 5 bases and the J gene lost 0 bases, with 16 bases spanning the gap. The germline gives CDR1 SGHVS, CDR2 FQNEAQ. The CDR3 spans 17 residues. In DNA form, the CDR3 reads TGTGCCAGCAGCCTATACCCGACAGATTCAACTAATGAAAAACTGTTTTTT. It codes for CASSLYPTDSTNEKLFF. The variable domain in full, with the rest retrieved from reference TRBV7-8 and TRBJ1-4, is GAGVSQSPRYKVAKRGQDVALRCDPISGHVSLFWYQQALGQGPEFLTYFQNEAQLDKSGLPSDRFFAERPEGSVSTLKIQRTQQEDSAVYLCASSLYPTDSTNEKLFFGSGTQLSVL.

CDR3 amino acids: CASSLLAGGNNEQFF. The CDR3 bases are TGTGCCAGCAGCTTACTAGCGGGAGGGAATAATGAGCAGTTCTTC. This chain connects TRBV13 to TRBJ2-1, with 12 bases that match TRBD2. This CDR3 spans 15 amino acids. The germline V gene has CDR1 PRHDT and CDR2 FYEKMQ (reference sequence). V lost 2 bases to trimming and J lost 7 bases; unmatched junction nucleotides: 3. Filled out from reference TRBV13 and TRBJ2-1, the complete variable domain reads AAGVIQSPRHLIKEKRETATLKCYPIPRHDTVYWYQQGPGQDPQFLISFYEKMQSDKGSIPDRFSAQQFSDYHSELNMSSLELGDSALYFCASSLLAGGNNEQFFGPGTRLTVL.

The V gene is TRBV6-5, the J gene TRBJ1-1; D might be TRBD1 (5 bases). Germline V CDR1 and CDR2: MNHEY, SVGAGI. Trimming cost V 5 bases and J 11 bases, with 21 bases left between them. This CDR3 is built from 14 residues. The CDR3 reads CASSTGTVIREAFF. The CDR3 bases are TGTGCCAGCAGTACCGGGACTGTCATCCGGGAGGCTTTCTTT.

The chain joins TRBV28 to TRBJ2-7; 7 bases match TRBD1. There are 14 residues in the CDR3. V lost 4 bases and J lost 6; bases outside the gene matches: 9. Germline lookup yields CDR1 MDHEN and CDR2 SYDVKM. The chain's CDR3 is CASSSTRQGGEQYF. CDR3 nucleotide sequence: TGTGCCAGCAGTTCAACCCGACAGGGTGGCGAGCAGTACTTC. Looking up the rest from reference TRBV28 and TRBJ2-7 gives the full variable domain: DVKVTQSSRYLVKRTGEKVFLECVQDMDHENMFWYRQDPGLGLRLIYFSYDVKMKEKGDIPEGYSVSREKKERFSLILESASTNQTSMYLCASSSTRQGGEQYFGPGTRLTVT.

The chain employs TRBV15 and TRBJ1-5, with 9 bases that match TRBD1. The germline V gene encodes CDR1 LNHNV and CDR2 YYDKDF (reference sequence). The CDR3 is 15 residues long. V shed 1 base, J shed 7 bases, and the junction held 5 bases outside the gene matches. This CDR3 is CATSRGDRVAQPQHF. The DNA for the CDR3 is TGTGCCACCAGCAGAGGGGACAGGGTGGCCCAGCCCCAGCATTTT. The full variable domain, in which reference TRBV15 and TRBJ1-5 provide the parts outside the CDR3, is DAMVIQNPRYQVTQFGKPVTLSCSQTLNHNVMYWYQQKSSQAPKLLFHYYDKDFNNEADTPDNFQSRRPNTSFCFLDIRSPGLGDTAMYLCATSRGDRVAQPQHFGDGTRLSIL.

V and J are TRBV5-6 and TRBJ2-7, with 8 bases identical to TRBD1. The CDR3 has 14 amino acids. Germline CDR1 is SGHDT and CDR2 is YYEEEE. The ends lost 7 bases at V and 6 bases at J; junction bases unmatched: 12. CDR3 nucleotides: TGTGCCAGCCACTTGGACAGGGTGAGTTTCGAGCAGTACTTC. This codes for CASHLDRVSFEQYF.

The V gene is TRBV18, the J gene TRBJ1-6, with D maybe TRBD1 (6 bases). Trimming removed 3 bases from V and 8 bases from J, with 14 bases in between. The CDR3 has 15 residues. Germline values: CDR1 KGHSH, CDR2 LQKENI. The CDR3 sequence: CASSPGQISDSPLHF. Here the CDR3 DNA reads TGTGCCAGCTCACCTGGACAGATTTCGGATTCACCCCTCCACTTT.